The 24 T cell receptor beta chains below were found in one sample sequenced in a study of T cell repertoires in cytomegalovirus infection (dated by TCRdb to the late 2010s). These reads were obtained on an Illumina HiSeq 1500. TCRdb cleaned the public reads at Q25 with fastp, built clones with MiXCR and kept in-frame beta chains. Here each entry gathers all rows of one CDR3 protein and keeps the most common genes and DNA. This sample gives roughly 730,000 distinct CDR3 sequences in total; roughly 33% of them show up just once. The ten largest clones represent 15% to 20% of the sample. What this sample's treatment or condition label stands for: in vitro stimulation with specific CMV peptide epitopes to enrich CMV-specific T cells. What these receptors recognize is not known. The sequenced sample was cultured PBMCs, obtained from culture after CMV antigen stimulation. These receptors were collected from a human donor in good health (CMV status not recorded). Some clones in this sample may be carry-over from other donors' samples.

This clonotype was counted only a few times. The CDR3: CASSFAREGTQYF. CDR3 DNA sequence: TGTGCCAGCAGTTTTGCGCGGGAGGGGACCCAGTACTTC. The chain employs TRBV12-3 or TRBV12-4 and TRBJ2-5, with 9 bases lining up with TRBD2. The J segment lost 7 bases and the V segment lost 3 bases, leaving 3 bases of the junction unmatched. This CDR3 has 13 residues.

This rearrangement joins TRBV27 to TRBJ2-4; weak D call: TRBD2 (6 bases). Germline assignment: CDR1 MNHEY and CDR2 SMNVEV (reference sequence). This CDR3 is built from 14 residues. Trimming pared 5 bases from V and 8 bases from J, leaving 16 bases between. The CDR3 protein is CASSLGLPTDIQYF. The CDR3, as DNA: TGTGCCAGCAGTCTGGGACTCCCCACAGACATTCAGTACTTC.

Notes on this clonotype: A clone one base away is much larger, so this may be a read error. The chain couples TRBV11-2 to TRBJ2-1; D may be TRBD2 (6 bases). V was cut by 5 bases and J by 8 bases, with 10 bases left in between. This CDR3 region has 12 residues. Germline loops: CDR1 SGHAT, CDR2 FQNNGV. This chain's CDR3 is CASSRGVHEQFF. The DNA for the CDR3 is TGTGCCAGCAGCCGCGGGGTCCATGAGCAGTTCTTC.

The chain combines TRBV2 with TRBJ1-2; 7 bases are a match to TRBD1. The V gene end was trimmed by 6 bases and the J gene end by 2 bases; junction bases not matched to a gene: 9. This CDR3 comprises 15 residues. The germline CDR1 and CDR2 sequences are SNHLY and FYNNEI. The CDR3 nucleotides are TGTGCCAGCAGACTTGACAGGGACGCGAACTATGGCTACACCTTC. It yields the protein CASRLDRDANYGYTF.

The rearrangement uses TRBV10-3 and TRBJ2-5, with D maybe TRBD1 (5 bases). The CDR3 totals 11 residues. Deletions cut 0 bases from V and 11 bases from J, with 7 bases between. Germline V CDR1 and CDR2: ENHRY, SYGVKD. The CDR3, as DNA: TGTGCCATCAGTGAGTCAGGGGATCAGTACTTC. Encoded protein: CAISESGDQYF.

This chain joins TRBV11-2 and TRBJ2-2, with 7 bases lining up with TRBD2. The germline V gene encodes CDR1 SGHAT and CDR2 FQNNGV. V was clipped by 4 bases and J by 6 bases; unmatched bases: 8. CDR3 length: 15 amino acids. The CDR3 reads CASSSTSEGSGELFF. The CDR3 nucleotides are TGTGCCAGCAGCTCTACTAGCGAAGGATCCGGGGAGCTGTTTTTT. Based on the CDR3 plus reference TRBV11-2 and TRBJ2-2, the full variable domain is EAGVAQSPRYKIIEKRQSVAFWCNPISGHATLYWYQQILGQGPKLLIQFQNNGVVDDSQLPKDRFSAERLKGVDSTLKIQPAKLEDSAVYLCASSSTSEGSGELFFGEGSRLTVL.

V gene TRBV7-2 combines with J gene TRBJ2-7; 7 positions agree with TRBD1. V gave up 5 bases and J gave up 3 bases; unmatched junction bases: 7. Germline V lookup: CDR1 SGHTA, CDR2 FQGNSA. This CDR3 has 14 amino acids. The CDR3 DNA follows: TGTGCCAGCAGCCCCCACAGGGGTGTCTACGAGCAGTACTTC. It codes for CASSPHRGVYEQYF.

The chain employs TRBV7-9 and TRBJ2-1, with TRBD2 matching over 9 bases. The CDR3 consists of 17 residues. The junction had 10 bases not matched to a gene; V was cut back by 2 bases and J by 5 bases. Germline V gene data show CDR1 as SEHNR and CDR2 as FQNEAQ (reference sequence). In nucleotides, the CDR3 is TGTGCCAGCAGCTTAATTCGAGGGTCTAGCGGGAACAATGAGCAGTTCTTC. Its protein product is CASSLIRGSSGNNEQFF.

V gene TRBV4-2 combines with J gene TRBJ1-2; 7 bases agree with TRBD1. In germline, CDR1 is LGHNA, CDR2 YNFKEQ. The CDR3 contains 15 residues. Trimming removed 2 bases from V and 2 bases from J; junction bases left unmatched: 5. CDR3 nucleotide sequence: TGTGCCAGCAGCCAACGGGACAGAGAAAACTATGGCTACACCTTC. Residues: CASSQRDRENYGYTF.

This clonotype was found once. V is TRBV4-2 and J is TRBJ2-6; D remains ambiguous. This CDR3 region has 15 residues. Trimming cost V 0 bases and J 0 bases, with 3 bases left between them. The germline V gene encodes CDR1 LGHNA and CDR2 YNFKEQ. In DNA form, the CDR3 reads TGTGCCAGCAGCCAAGAAGACTCTGGGGCCAACGTCCTGACTTTC. It codes for CASSQEDSGANVLTF.

The J gene is TRBJ2-5, the V gene TRBV12-5; D is uncertain. Germline lookup yields CDR1 LGHNT and CDR2 FRNRAP. This CDR3 is built from 14 residues. V lost 2 bases and J 5 bases, leaving 12 bases between the germline ends. In nucleotides, the CDR3 is TGTGCTAGTGGTTTGCCCCTACGTCCGGAGACCCAGTACTTC. Amino acids: CASGLPLRPETQYF.

This clonotype was detected ten times or more. The chain joins TRBV7-9 to TRBJ1-3, with 8 nucleotides matching TRBD1. With V trimmed by 1 base and J by 0 bases, 2 bases remained unmatched. Germline-derived CDR1 and CDR2 are SEHNR and FQNEAQ (reference sequence). This CDR3 comprises 16 residues. The DNA of the CDR3 is TGTGCCAGCAGCTTAGGGACAGGGAACTCTGGAAACACCATATATTTT. Encoded protein: CASSLGTGNSGNTIYF.

This clonotype was counted many times. In DNA form, the CDR3 reads TGTGCCAGCAGCTCCAATTTCCGGGGGGGAAGGTCGGCCGAGCAGTACTTC. This gives the protein CASSSNFRGGRSAEQYF. This rearrangement joins TRBV7-2 to TRBJ2-7, with 8 bases matching TRBD2. V was pared by 4 bases and J by 6 bases, with 17 bases of the junction left unmatched. Germline CDR1 reads SGHTA; CDR2 reads FQGNSA. This CDR3 comprises 17 residues.

This clonotype was seen at least ten times. The J gene is TRBJ2-3, the V gene TRBV7-2, with D possibly TRBD1 on 6 matching bases. V lost 2 bases and J 2 bases, leaving 11 bases between the germline ends. The CDR3 extends over 15 amino acids. CDR1 SGHTA and CDR2 FQGNSA come from the germline V gene. This CDR3 reads CASSLIGGDTDTQYF. The CDR3 DNA sequence: TGTGCCAGCAGCTTAATAGGGGGTGACACAGATACGCAGTATTTT.

In its sample, this clonotype was seen a few times. The chain couples TRBV7-2 to TRBJ2-6, with 11 bases identical to TRBD1. This CDR3 contains 16 residues. Germline V gene lookup returns CDR1 SGHTA and CDR2 FQGNSA. Trimming cost V 3 bases and J 4 bases; bases outside gene matches: 2. As DNA, the CDR3 is TGTGCCAGCAGCTTCGGACAGGGGGCCGGGGCCAACGTCCTGACTTTC. Translating it yields CASSFGQGAGANVLTF.

This clonotype showed up just a few times. The rearrangement uses TRBV6-1 and TRBJ1-5; 7 nucleotides match TRBD1. The CDR3 spans 14 residues. The ends lost 6 bases at V and 7 bases at J; junction bases unmatched: 9. Germline V gene sequence: CDR1 MNHNS, CDR2 SASEGT. The CDR3 DNA reads TGTGCCAGCAGCCCAGGACAGGTCCGGCAGCCCCAGCATTTT. It yields the protein CASSPGQVRQPQHF.

This clonotype was picked up many times. The chain recombines TRBV7-2 with TRBJ1-5; weak D call: TRBD1 (6 bases). This CDR3 is built from 14 residues. Germline V gives CDR1 SGHTA, CDR2 FQGNSA. With 5 bases removed from V and 4 bases from J, the gap between germline ends came to 12 bases. The CDR3 sequence is CASSRKGGNQPQHF. The CDR3 nucleotides are TGTGCCAGCAGCAGAAAGGGGGGAAATCAGCCCCAGCATTTT.

The gene calls are TRBV11-2 and TRBJ2-3; D is unresolved. The CDR3 is made up of 14 amino acids. From germline, CDR1 is SGHAT and CDR2 FQNNGV. The V and J ends lost 6 bases and 0 bases respectively, with 10 bases between them. The CDR3 DNA reads as TGTGCCAGCAGACCGAGGCAGAGCACAGATACGCAGTATTTT. As protein: CASRPRQSTDTQYF. The whole variable domain, filled in from reference TRBV11-2 and TRBJ2-3, reads EAGVAQSPRYKIIEKRQSVAFWCNPISGHATLYWYQQILGQGPKLLIQFQNNGVVDDSQLPKDRFSAERLKGVDSTLKIQPAKLEDSAVYLCASRPRQSTDTQYFGPGTRLTVL.

This clonotype has only one observation. This chain connects TRBV5-1 to TRBJ2-3; TRBD2 matches 9 bases. V dropped 0 bases and J dropped 2; count of bases not matched to a gene: 7. Germline V gene data show CDR1 as SGHRS and CDR2 as YFSETQ. This CDR3 region has 17 residues. CDR3 sequence: CASSLALAGVITDTQYF. CDR3 nucleotides: TGCGCCAGCAGCTTGGCCTTAGCGGGGGTTATCACAGATACGCAGTATTTT.

The rearrangement joins TRBV5-3 to TRBJ2-3, with D possibly TRBD2 on 5 matching bases. TRBV5-3 qualifies as an ORF whose function is uncertain. The ends were cut back, 8 bases at V and 5 bases at J, with 15 bases in the middle. CDR3 length: 13 amino acids. CDR3 residues: CASWAGHEDTQYF. CDR3 DNA sequence: TGTGCCAGCTGGGCGGGCCACGAAGATACGCAGTATTTT.

This chain connects TRBV5-1 to TRBJ2-7; the D gene is possibly TRBD1 (5 bases). The V and J ends lost 4 bases and 0 bases respectively, with 14 bases between them. Looked up from germline, CDR1 is SGHRS and CDR2 is YFSETQ. CDR3 length: 15 amino acids. The CDR3, as DNA: TGCGCCAGCAGCGAGGACACTTATAGCTCCTACGAGCAGTACTTC. Amino acids: CASSEDTYSSYEQYF.

This rearrangement joins TRBV28 to TRBJ1-1; TRBD1 is a possible D gene (6 bases). CDR3 length: 18 amino acids. V dropped 9 bases and J dropped 4 bases, with 30 bases sitting between them. Germline lookup yields CDR1 MDHEN and CDR2 SYDVKM. The CDR3 DNA reads as TGTGCCAGGGCAGGACAGTATGACCATACTTTGGGATCCACTGAAGCTTTCTTT. Protein product: CARAGQYDHTLGSTEAFF.

This clonotype appeared a few times. The chain recombines TRBV4-3 with TRBJ1-2; possibly TRBD1 for D (6 bases). CDR1 is LGHNA and CDR2 is YSLEER in the germline V gene. V lost 1 base to trimming and J lost 7 bases, with 13 bases between them. The CDR3 covers 14 residues. CDR3 sequence (DNA): TGCGCCAGCAGCCAAGGGTACAGGGAGCTTGGCTACACCTTC. Its protein is CASSQGYRELGYTF.

The CDR3 coding sequence is TGTGCCAGCAGCCCTCAAGGGACCTGGGGCTACACCTTC. It codes for CASSPQGTWGYTF. The rearrangement links TRBV7-6 to TRBJ1-2; tentatively, D is TRBD1 (5 bases). The CDR3 runs 13 residues. Trimming removed 5 bases at V and 8 bases at J, with 15 bases between. Germline V gives CDR1 SGHVS, CDR2 FNYEAQ. Combining the CDR3 with reference TRBV7-6 and TRBJ1-2 gives the whole variable domain GAGVSQSPRYKVTKRGQDVALRCDPISGHVSLYWYRQALGQGPEFLTYFNYEAQQDKSGLPNDRFSAERPEGSISTLTIQRTEQRDSAMYRCASSPQGTWGYTFGSGTRLTVV.